This T cell receptor (beta chain) was profiled in a study of T cell responses to AZD1222 COVID-19 vaccine. Study-level information: Second doses were pooled across both intervals (about 4 or about 12 weeks). Study outcomes and limitations: Along spike, vaccine-associated CD4 TCRs were found throughout, with dominance at 160-218 and 743-854.

V trimming: 6 bases; J trimming: 5 bases; junction bases outside the gene matches: 6. There are 13 residues in the CDR3. With respect to this clone: The antigen is not known.

TCRdb's table, derived via immunoSEQ multiplex PCR, lists solely in-frame clones and lacks some. Of 100,000 to 150,000 clones in the sample, about 92% were seen once. V is TRBV12-3 or TRBV12-4 and J is TRBJ1-1; 7 positions match TRBD1. The receptor was derived from an adult in good health. The source was peripheral blood, collected on day 0 of AZD1222 vaccination. CDR3 region: CASSQGGITEAFF. DNA of the CDR3: TGTGCCAGCAGCCAGGGGGGCATAACTGAAGCTTTCTTT.